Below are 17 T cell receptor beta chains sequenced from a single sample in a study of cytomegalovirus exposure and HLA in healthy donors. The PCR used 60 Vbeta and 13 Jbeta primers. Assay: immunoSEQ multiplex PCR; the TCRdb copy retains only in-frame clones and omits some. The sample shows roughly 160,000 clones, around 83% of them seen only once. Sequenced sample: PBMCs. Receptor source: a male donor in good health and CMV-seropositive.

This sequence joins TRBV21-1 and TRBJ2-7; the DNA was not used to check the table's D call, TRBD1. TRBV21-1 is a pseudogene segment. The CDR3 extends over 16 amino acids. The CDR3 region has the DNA TGTGCCAGCAGCCCCCCCGGGACATACTACTCCTACGAGCAGTACTTC. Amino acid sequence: CASSPPGTYYSYEQYF.

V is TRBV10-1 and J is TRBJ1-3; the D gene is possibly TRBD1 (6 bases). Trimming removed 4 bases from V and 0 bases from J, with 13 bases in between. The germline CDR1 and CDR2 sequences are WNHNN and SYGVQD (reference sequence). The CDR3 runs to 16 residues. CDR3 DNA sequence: TGCGCCAGCAGTGGGGGGCCTTATCCCTCTGGAAACACCATATATTTT. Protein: CASSGGPYPSGNTIYF.

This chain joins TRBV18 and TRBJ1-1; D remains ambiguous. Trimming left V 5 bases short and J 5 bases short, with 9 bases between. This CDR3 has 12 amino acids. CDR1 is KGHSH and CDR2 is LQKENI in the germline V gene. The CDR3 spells CASSNQKTEAFF. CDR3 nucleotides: TGTGCCAGCTCAAATCAGAAAACTGAAGCTTTCTTT.

CDR3 sequence reads: CSALQKGMGLPNTGELFF. The CDR3 DNA is TGCAGCGCGTTACAGAAAGGTATGGGACTCCCTAACACCGGGGAGCTGTTTTTT. This chain links TRBV29-1 with TRBJ2-2, with a weak D call TRBD2 (6 bases). The CDR3 sequence is 18 residues long. The germline V gene encodes CDR1 SQVTM and CDR2 ANQGSEA. Trimming stripped 7 bases from V and 2 bases from J, with 26 bases between.

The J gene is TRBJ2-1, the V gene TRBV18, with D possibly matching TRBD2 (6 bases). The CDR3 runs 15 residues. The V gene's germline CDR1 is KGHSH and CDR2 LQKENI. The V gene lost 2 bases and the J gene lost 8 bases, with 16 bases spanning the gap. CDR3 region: CASSPDSGFSDEQFF. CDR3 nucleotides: TGTGCCAGCTCACCAGACAGCGGGTTTTCGGATGAGCAGTTCTTC. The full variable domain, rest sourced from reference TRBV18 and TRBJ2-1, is NAGVMQNPRHLVRRRGQEARLRCSPMKGHSHVYWYRQLPEEGLKFMVYLQKENIIDESGMPKERFSAEFPKEGPSILRIQQVVRGDSAAYFCASSPDSGFSDEQFFGPGTRLTVL.

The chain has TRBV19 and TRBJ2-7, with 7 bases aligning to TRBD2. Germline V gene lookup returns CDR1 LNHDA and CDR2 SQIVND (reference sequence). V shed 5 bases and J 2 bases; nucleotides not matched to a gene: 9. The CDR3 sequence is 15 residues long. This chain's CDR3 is CASSRVAGTTYEQYF. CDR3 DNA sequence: TGTGCCAGTAGTCGGGTGGCAGGGACTACCTACGAGCAGTACTTC.

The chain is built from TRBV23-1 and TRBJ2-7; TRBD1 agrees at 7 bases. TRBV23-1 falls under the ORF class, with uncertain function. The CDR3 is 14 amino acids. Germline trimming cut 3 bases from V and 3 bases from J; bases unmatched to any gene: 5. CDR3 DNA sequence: TGCGCCAGCAGTCAGGACAGGATTCTCTACGAGCAGTACTTC. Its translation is CASSQDRILYEQYF.

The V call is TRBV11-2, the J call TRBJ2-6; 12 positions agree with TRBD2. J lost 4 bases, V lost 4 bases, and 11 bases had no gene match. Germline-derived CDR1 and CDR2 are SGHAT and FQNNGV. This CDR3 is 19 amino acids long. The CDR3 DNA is TGTGCCAGCAGCTGGACCCTGACTAGCGGGAGTACGGGGGCCAACGTCCTGACTTTC. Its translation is CASSWTLTSGSTGANVLTF.

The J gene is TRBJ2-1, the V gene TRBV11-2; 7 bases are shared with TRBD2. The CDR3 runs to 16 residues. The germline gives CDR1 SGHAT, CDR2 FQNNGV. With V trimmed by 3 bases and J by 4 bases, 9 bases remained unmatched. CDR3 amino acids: CASSLSRGGPYNEQFF. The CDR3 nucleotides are TGTGCCAGCAGCTTGTCCCGCGGGGGACCTTACAATGAGCAGTTCTTC.

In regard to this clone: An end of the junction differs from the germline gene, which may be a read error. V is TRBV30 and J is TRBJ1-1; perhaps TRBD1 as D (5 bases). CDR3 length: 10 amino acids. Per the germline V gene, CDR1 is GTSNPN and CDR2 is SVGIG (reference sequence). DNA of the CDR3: TGTGCCTGGACCCCCCTGCCGGGGGGCTTT. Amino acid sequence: CAWTPLPGGF. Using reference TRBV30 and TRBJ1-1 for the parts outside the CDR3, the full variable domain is SQTIHQWPATLVQPVGSPLSLECTVEGTSNPNLYWYRQAAGRGLQLLFYSVGIGQISSEVPQNLSASRPQDRQFILSSKKLLLSDSGFYLCAWTPLPGGFGQGTRLTVV.

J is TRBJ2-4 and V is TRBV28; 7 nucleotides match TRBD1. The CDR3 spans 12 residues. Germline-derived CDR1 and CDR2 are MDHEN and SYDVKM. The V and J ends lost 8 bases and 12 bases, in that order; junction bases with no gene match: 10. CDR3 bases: TGTGCCAGCGTCGCCCGAGGGGACAGTCAGTACTTC. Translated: CASVARGDSQYF. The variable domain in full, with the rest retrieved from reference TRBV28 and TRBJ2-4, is DVKVTQSSRYLVKRTGEKVFLECVQDMDHENMFWYRQDPGLGLRLIYFSYDVKMKEKGDIPEGYSVSREKKERFSLILESASTNQTSMYLCASVARGDSQYFGAGTRLSVL.

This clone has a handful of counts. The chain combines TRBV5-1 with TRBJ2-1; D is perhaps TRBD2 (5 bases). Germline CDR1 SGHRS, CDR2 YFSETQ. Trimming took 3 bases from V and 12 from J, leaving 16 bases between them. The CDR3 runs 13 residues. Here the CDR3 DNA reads TGCGCCAGCAGCTCCGGACTCTCCATTGTGCAGTTCTTC. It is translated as CASSSGLSIVQFF. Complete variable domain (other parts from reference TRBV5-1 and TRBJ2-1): KAGVTQTPRYLIKTRGQQVTLSCSPISGHRSVSWYQQTPGQGLQFLFEYFSETQRNKGNFPGRFSGRQFSNSRSEMNVSTLELGDSALYLCASSSGLSIVQFFGPGTRLTVL.

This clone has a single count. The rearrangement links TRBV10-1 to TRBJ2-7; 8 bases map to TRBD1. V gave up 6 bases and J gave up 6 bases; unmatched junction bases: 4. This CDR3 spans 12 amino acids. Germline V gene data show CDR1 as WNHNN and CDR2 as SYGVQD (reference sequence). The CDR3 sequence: CASSRTGLEQYF. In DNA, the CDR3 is TGCGCCAGCAGCCGGACAGGGCTCGAGCAGTACTTC.

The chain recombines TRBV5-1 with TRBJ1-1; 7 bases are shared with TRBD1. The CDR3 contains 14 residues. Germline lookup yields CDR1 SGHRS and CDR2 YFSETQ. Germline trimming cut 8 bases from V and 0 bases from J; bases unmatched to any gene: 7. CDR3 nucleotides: TGCGCCAGTAAGAAACAGGGGATGAACACTGAAGCTTTCTTT. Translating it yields CASKKQGMNTEAFF.

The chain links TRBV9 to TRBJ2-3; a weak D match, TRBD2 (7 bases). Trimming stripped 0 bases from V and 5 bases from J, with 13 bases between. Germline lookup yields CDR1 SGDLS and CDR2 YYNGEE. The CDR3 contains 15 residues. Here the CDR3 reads CASSVVGGPIDTQYF. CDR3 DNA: TGTGCCAGCAGCGTAGTGGGGGGGCCTATAGATACGCAGTATTTT.

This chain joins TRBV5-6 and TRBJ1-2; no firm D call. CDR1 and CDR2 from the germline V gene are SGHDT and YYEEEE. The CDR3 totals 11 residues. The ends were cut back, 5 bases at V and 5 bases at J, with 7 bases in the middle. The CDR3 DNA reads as TGTGCCAGCAGTGGCAGTTATGGCTACACCTTC. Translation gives CASSGSYGYTF.

The CDR3 nucleotides read TGTGCCAGCAGCTTATCGACAAGCAGCTACGAGCAGTACTTC. Encoded protein: CASSLSTSSYEQYF. The genes are TRBV11-2 and TRBJ2-7; unclear D gene. This CDR3 is 14 amino acids long. Per the germline V gene, CDR1 is SGHAT and CDR2 is FQNNGV. V was trimmed by 2 bases and J by 3 bases, leaving 11 bases between them.